This entry features one T cell receptor (beta chain) sequence. In the original analysis: Reference gene primers were amplified, and this amplification served to estimate nucleated cell counts. The method was immunoSEQ multiplex PCR; TCRdb's version includes in-frame clones alone and lacks a portion of them. V, J and clone size are those of that table, while D and trimming were read from the DNA. The sample includes roughly 280,000 clones, about nine tenths of them seen just once. Germline V gives CDR1 SNHLY, CDR2 FYNNEI. V was pared by 6 bases and J by 4 bases, with 4 bases of the junction left unmatched. The CDR3 extends over 15 amino acids. These data come from a study of blood T cell repertoires in COVID-19. Across the whole study: Researchers got acute and convalescent COVID-19 samples from the United States, Italy and Spain. Sample material is recorded as cDNA or gDNA derived from T cells, B-cell-depleted T cells, or PBMCs.

The specimen was peripheral blood. This sequence joins TRBV2 and TRBJ2-1, with 12 bases matching TRBD2. The origin of this receptor is a man aged 40-49 years with active or convalescent COVID-19. The CDR3 DNA follows: TGTGCCAGCAGGCTAGCGGGGGGGTTGTACAATGAGCAGTTCTTC. Translation gives CASRLAGGLYNEQFF.